A single T cell receptor beta chain is shown here with its context. The germline V gene has CDR1 LGHDT and CDR2 YNNKEL (reference sequence). The CDR3 extends over 16 amino acids. J lost 2 bases, V lost 5 bases, and 6 bases had no gene match. Recruited during active infection, patients (from Seattle) were subsequently followed longitudinally. Under the authors' procedure: Amplification with reference gene primers provided the estimates of nucleated cell counts. Using immunoSEQ multiplex PCR, the repertoire was profiled, and TCRdb retains in-frame clones only, with some absent. The V and J calls and clone size come from that table; D and trimming were worked out from the DNA. The repertoire holds about 440,000 clones, with approximately 88% as singletons. This entry comes from a study of blood T cell repertoires in COVID-19. The wider study: Sites across the United States, Italy and Spain contributed samples from acute and convalescent COVID-19. T cells, B-cell-depleted T cells, or PBMCs provided the cDNA or gDNA that served as material.

The sequenced sample consisted of peripheral blood. The gene calls are TRBV3-1 (or the pseudogene TRBV3-2) and TRBJ2-3, with 11 bases that match TRBD2. This sequence originates from a woman aged 50 to 60 with COVID-19, enrolled during active disease. The CDR3 DNA sequence: TGTGCCAGCAGCTTACTAGCGGGGGCCACCACAGATACGCAGTATTTT. Translated, it gives CASSLLAGATTDTQYF.